This T cell receptor beta chain was sequenced in a study of blood T cell repertoires in COVID-19 (dated by TCRdb to about 2020). About the study as a whole: The collaborator samples originated in the United States, Italy and Spain and spanned the acute and convalescent phases of COVID-19. HLA class I and class II types, where available, came from metadata supplied by the sample provider rather than from assay-based typing. The repertoires were released in a freely available public database intended as a resource for research on the immune response to SARS-CoV-2. Nearly every sample came with metadata listing a de-identified subject ID, COVID-19 status, age in years and sex. The dataset comprised deeply sampled blood TCRbeta repertoires from subjects exposed to, actively infected with, or recovered from COVID-19. The samples were drawn from two sources: the first 160 participants of the ongoing ImmuneRACE study, and 1,000 to 1,500 subjects contributed by 6 global collaborators. The material from the prospective study consisted of cDNA or gDNA derived from T cells, B-cell-depleted T cells, or PBMCs.

TCRbeta CDR3 regions were amplified from genomic DNA using the immunoSEQ Assay, a bias-controlled multiplex PCR. As for how the authors treated the data: Within the assay, amplification of reference gene primers was used to estimate how many nucleated cells each sample contained. Sequence reads were collapsed and filtered to measure the absolute abundance of every unique TCRbeta CDR3 rearrangement. For each sample, productive Simpson clonality was calculated as the square root of Simpson's diversity index over productive rearrangements. As stored in TCRdb, this immuneACCESS dataset retains in-frame rearrangements with V and J assigned. A fraction of the clones does not appear; measured against another copy, unresolved V genes explain less than half of the discrepancy, and the remainder lacks a known reason. That table is the source of V, J and clone size, and D and trimming were worked out from the DNA. This sample holds 150,000 or so clones; roughly 82% were observed only once. Of the sample, 15% falls within the top ten clones.

The collaborating institutions used their own protocols to collect whole blood in K2EDTA tubes. Collaborator samples were shipped for TCRbeta analysis as frozen whole blood, isolated PBMCs, or DNA extracted from either sample type. Comment on this clone: Which antigen it targets is not known. Nothing much larger sits one base from this clone, and base qualities are not available. Other DNA sequences in the sample encode the same CDR3.

The germline V gene specifies SGHRS as CDR1 and YFSETQ as CDR2. V is cut back by 5 bases and J by 7 bases, with 7 bases in the junction unmatched. The CDR3 spans 14 residues, from the cysteine through the phenylalanine. Just the 42-base CDR3 DNA is kept, in frame starting at base 1. Broader findings and caveats from the paper: The amount of clinical and demographic metadata varied by source and participant and was provided uncurated.

The TCR was taken from a human donor with acute or convalescent COVID-19. The donor label of this sample is uncertain. The rearrangement joined TRBV5-1 to TRBJ2-2; TRBD1 aligns with 8 central bases. Sequenced input: peripheral blood. The DNA reads as follows: TGCGCCAGCAGTTTAGGACAGGGCATCGGGGAGCTGTTTTTT. Its coded protein is CASSLGQGIGELFF.